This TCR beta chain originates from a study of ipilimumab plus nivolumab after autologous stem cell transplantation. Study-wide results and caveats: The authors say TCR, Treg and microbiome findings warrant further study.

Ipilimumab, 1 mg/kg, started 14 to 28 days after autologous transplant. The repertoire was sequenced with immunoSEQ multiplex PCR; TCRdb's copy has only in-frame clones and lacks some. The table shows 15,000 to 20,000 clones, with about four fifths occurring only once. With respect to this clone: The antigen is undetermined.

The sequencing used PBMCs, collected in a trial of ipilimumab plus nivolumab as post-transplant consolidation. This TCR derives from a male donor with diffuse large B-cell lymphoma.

The CDR3 nucleotides are TGCGCCAGCAGCCCCTTCCTAGGGGGAAACACCATATATTTT. Translation: CASSPFLGGNTIYF. The gene calls are TRBV5-1 and TRBJ1-3; D uncertain. The CDR3 is 14 residues long. Trimming shortened V by 4 bases and J by 4 bases, and 12 bases separated the two germline ends. The germline V gene encodes CDR1 SGHRS and CDR2 YFSETQ.